This TCR beta chain was sequenced for a study of regulatory T cells in long-lasting Graves disease (dated by TCRdb to the early 2020s). For the study in its entirety: In the newly diagnosed Graves' disease group, patients had been taking antithyroid drugs for less than 3 months. Patients with persistent Graves' disease were compared with patients with newly diagnosed Graves' disease using TCR sequencing and RNA sequencing of peripheral blood. The study was registered as a clinical trial and conducted in China. A total of 35 or so samples were covered by TCR sequencing, comprising approximately 13 persistent and around 20 newly diagnosed Graves' disease patients. Findings and caveats that apply to the study as a whole: More public clonotypes were shared among persistent patients (2,741) than among newly diagnosed patients (more than 950). Only the TCR beta chain was sequenced and analyzed. The small sample size was acknowledged by the authors as a limitation that may reduce accuracy. Persistent Graves' disease patients showed lower TCR Shannon entropy and fewer highly expanded clones than newly diagnosed patients, suggesting clonal expansion. Because the primary lesion, thyroid tissue, could not be accessed, the study looked at peripheral blood alone. Preferential use of TRBV28, TRBJ1-2 and TRBJ2-5 was observed in persistent disease, whereas TRBV20-1 and TRBJ2-1 were favored in newly diagnosed disease.

This sample's time point label indicates: newly diagnosed GD, antithyroid drugs for less than 3 months. RNA was extracted from PBMCs in TRIzol for both TCR sequencing and RNA sequencing. The diagnosis of Graves' disease followed American Thyroid Association guidelines. Recruitment of patients was carried out at an endocrinology department in Xi'an, China. Each patient gave approximately 8.8 milliliters of peripheral blood, collected in an EDTA anticoagulant tube. Ficoll Paque Plus density gradient separation was used to isolate PBMCs, and no additional T cell sorting was done. An Agilent 2100 Bioanalyzer and agarose gel were used to check RNA quality, and a NanoDrop 2000 was used to measure RNA concentration. Spanning cysteine to phenylalanine, the CDR3 consists of 14 amino acids. Solely the CDR3 DNA is kept, with 42 bases framed from the first base. The junction shows trimming of 4 bases on V and 3 bases on J, plus 9 bases between the germline ends.

Library creation used multiplex PCR. The sequencer listed for this sample is Illumina HiSeq 4000. CDR3 regions were amplified by Arm-PCR with iRepertoire HTBI primers to construct TCR beta libraries. PCR products were gel purified before sequencing. Concerning the study's data processing: Gene usage analysis of CDR3 amino acid clonotypes relied on the roughly 60 TRBV and about 15 TRBJ segments identified across samples. COPE and FqMerger were used to merge the filtered high-quality paired reads into contigs. Contigs were aligned with BLAST to IMGT TRBV, TRBD and TRBJ reference genes, and CDR3 was defined per IMGT. Any clonotype with a frequency above 0.1% was counted as a highly expanded clone. Repertoire diversity was measured by Shannon entropy, and V-J evenness by the Gini coefficient. Clonotypes shared by more than one individual were considered public. The public reads were reprocessed in TCRdb via fastp at Q25 and MiXCR, keeping in-frame beta chains. Every entry covers one CDR3 protein and lists the most common genes and DNA from its rows. The V and J calls come from TCRdb's annotation, not from the publication. The sample contains hundreds of thousands of distinct CDR3 sequences, over 15% of them found a single time. The ten largest clones take up 30% of the sample.

As for this clonotype: Its antigen remains undetermined. Base-call qualities are not available, and no considerably larger clone is one nucleotide away.

This sample also appeared in a second study, on T cells in Graves' hyperthyroidism and ophthalmopathy. The second study reports: Stable Graves' hyperthyroidism was defined as the absence of progression to ophthalmopathy over 18 months of follow-up. Hyperthyroidism patients were aged 18 to 65 years and newly diagnosed, with disease duration of less than 2 months. Exclusion was applied to patients with uncontrolled infections, other autoimmune diseases, pregnancy or lactation. Diagnoses relied on clinical symptoms, serum thyroxine and TRAb, thyroid ultrasound and orbital computed tomography. The first round of RT-PCR for the TCR CDR3 was performed with the HTBI primer set and the Qiagen OneStep RT-PCR kit. Most expanded thyroid clonotypes (frequency above 0.001) were also detected in blood, a finding suggesting that blood repertoires may reflect thyroid immune responses. In cross-validation, a model built on a 13 V-J signature told ophthalmopathy apart from stable hyperthyroidism with approximately 90% sensitivity and 81% to 82% specificity, and in testing the same model reached 80%/75%. During validation, the model predicted progression to ophthalmopathy a median of about 6.5 months ahead of onset, with almost 71% sensitivity and more than 72% specificity. TCR V-J signatures able to tell the groups apart were searched for in a discovery cohort of some 97 patients, of whom roughly 42 had Graves' ophthalmopathy and roughly 58 had stable Graves' hyperthyroidism. Prospective prediction of ophthalmopathy was tested in an independent validation cohort consisting of 18 to 20 hyperthyroidism patients and around 16 patients who later progressed to ophthalmopathy. The approximately 100 discovery patients were randomly split 7:3 into training and test sets. In several Graves' hyperthyroidism patients, the study also compared T-cell repertoires from thyroid tissue with T-cell repertoires from blood. After blood sampling, hyperthyroidism patients were treated with methimazole at a starting dose of 30 mg daily, and ophthalmopathy patients were treated with high-dose intravenous methylprednisolone. Libraries were constructed in a second round of multiplex PCR, after which size selection and purification were carried out. Sequencing of the libraries was done on an Illumina HiSeq2000 using paired-end 100 bp reads. Raw data were processed with SOAPnuke, discarding reads with adapters, uncalled bases, mean Phred below 15, or no exact constant-primer or identifier match. High-quality paired reads were merged with COPE v1.2.5, and unique nucleotide sequences were defined as clonotypes. Clonotypes were aligned to IMGT TRBV, TRBD and TRBJ reference segments using MiTCR v1.1. Only V-J combinations with frequency above 0.0001, covering roughly 99% of repertoires, were analysed. A TCS score was defined as the ratio of F50 (clonal expansion) to E x V (chaos), with BLOSUM62-based TCRdist applied between CDR3 peptides within each V-J. Welch's t-statistics and random forest reduced several hundred V-J features to roughly 13, which were used in a naive Bayes classifier (R e1071). No statistical method was used to set the sample size in advance, and investigators knew the group allocation. According to the paper, TCR Vbeta CDR3 sequencing was carried out on some 130 peripheral blood samples, which came from fewer than 50 ophthalmopathy, 75 to 80 hyperthyroidism and around 17 progressor patients.

The clonotype comes from a man aged 40-49 years with Graves disease. Donor details come from another sample of the same person, matched by shared clones. This sample comprised peripheral blood mononuclear cells (PBMCs), obtained at new diagnosis, from a patient treated with antithyroid drugs. The V gene is TRBV12-3 or TRBV12-4 and the J gene is TRBJ2-2; a tentative D call is TRBD2 (5 bases match). The CDR3 region: CASSSRDHTGELFF. The DNA reads as follows: TGTGCCAGCAGTTCCCGGGATCACACCGGGGAGCTGTTTTTT.